The T cell receptor (beta chain) described here comes from a study of cytomegalovirus exposure and HLA in healthy donors. The study's findings and limits: Only CMV serostatus was available as immune exposure information.

Although they were nominally healthy when sampled, donors likely had unrecorded immune exposures. As regards this clone: Its specificity is not known.

The V gene lost 7 bases and the J gene lost 3 bases, with 16 bases spanning the gap. Germline V gene sequence: CDR1 GTSNPN, CDR2 SVGIG (reference sequence). The CDR3 is 14 amino acids. 60 Vbeta and 13 Jbeta primers were used in PCR. The authors' processing: Roughly 73 million unique TCR beta chains, roughly 11 million of them shared, were counted by a later analysis. Produced via immunoSEQ multiplex PCR; TCRdb's table is partial and in-frame only. The DNA was the basis for D and trimming; V, J and clone size are from that table. The table has roughly 90,000 clones, 80% to 90% seen once; the top ten hold about 2.3%.

Material: PBMCs. The clonotype was recovered from a young man in good health and CMV-seronegative. This chain uses TRBV30 with TRBJ1-3; D not certain. In DNA form, the CDR3 reads TGTGCCTTGACCTGGGGAGGAGGTGGAAACACCATATATTTT. Its translation: CALTWGGGGNTIYF.